A selection of T cell receptor beta chains follows, all from one sample in a study of metastatic and nonmetastatic thyroid tumors. Using MiXCR, TCRdb reanalyzed the PCR reads. The sample holds about 52,000 clones, around a sixth seen once. Sequencing used blood. These receptors originate from a female donor with papillary thyroid cancer or a benign thyroid nodule (not recorded which). Some clones in this sample may be carry-over from other donors' samples. The CDR3 runs from the conserved cysteine through the conserved F or W. Each record gives: CDR3 protein, CDR3 DNA, J gene, V gene, D gene, clone size, CDR3 length. A D gene is named only where the DNA matches it firmly. Not all rows give a size; the values are once, few, many and, for expanded clones, a class.

CASSGYWTGVKDSQETQYF | TGTGCCAGCAGTGGATACTGGACAGGGGTCAAAGACTCTCAAGAGACCCAGTACTTC | TRBJ2-5 | TRBV6-1 | TRBD1 | - | 19
CSAKDRVVAGELFF | TGCAGTGCTAAGGACAGGGTCGTTGCCGGGGAGCTGTTTTTT | TRBJ2-2 | TRBV20-1 | TRBD1 | many | 14
CASSFSRNQPQHF | TGTGCCAGCAGTTTCTCCCGTAATCAGCCCCAGCATTTT | TRBJ1-5 | TRBV28 | - | many | 13
CSATGSLLPYSGANVLTF | TGCAGTGCTACAGGGTCTTTACTTCCCTACTCTGGGGCCAACGTCCTGACTTTC | TRBJ2-6 | TRBV20-1 | - | many | 18
CASSPRGTSGAEQYF | TGTGCCAGCAGTCCTAGAGGGACTAGCGGGGCCGAGCAGTACTTC | TRBJ2-7 | TRBV6-1 | TRBD2 | - | 15
CASSRTNQETQYF | TGTGCCAGCAGCCGGACAAACCAAGAGACCCAGTACTTC | TRBJ2-5 | TRBV7-9 | - | many | 13
CASSGSYEQYF | TGTGCCAGCAGTGGCTCCTACGAGCAGTACTTC | TRBJ2-7 | TRBV2 | - | medium-sized | 11
CASTNGRRNLYGYTF | TGTGCCAGCACCAACGGACGCCGCAATCTCTATGGCTACACCTTC | TRBJ1-2 | TRBV28 | - | - | 15
CASKAGPDTGELFF | TGTGCCAGCAAGGCGGGACCGGACACCGGGGAGCTGTTTTTT | TRBJ2-2 | TRBV6-4 | - | many | 14
CASSSGPLNEKLFF | TGTGCCAGCAGCTCTGGACCACTTAATGAAAAACTGTTTTTT | TRBJ1-4 | TRBV12-3/TRBV12-4 | - | many | 14
CARENRGGTVDQPQHF | TGTGCCAGGGAGAATCGGGGGGGAACCGTGGATCAGCCCCAGCATTTT | TRBJ1-5 | TRBV25-1 | - | many | 16
CASSLDQGADTQYF | TGTGCCAGCAGCTTAGACCAGGGAGCAGATACGCAGTATTTT | TRBJ2-3 | TRBV7-2 | - | many | 14
CASSYSAQVYEQYF | TGTGCCAGCAGTTATTCGGCACAGGTGTACGAGCAGTACTTC | TRBJ2-7 | TRBV6-9 | - | few | 14
CASSSPTVWNTEAFF | TGTGCCAGCAGTTCCCCGACAGTGTGGAACACTGAAGCTTTCTTT | TRBJ1-1 | TRBV28 | - | many | 15
CASSTGADTEAFF | TGTGCCAGCAGCACAGGGGCTGACACTGAAGCTTTCTTT | TRBJ1-1 | TRBV7-9 | TRBD1 | many | 13
CASSTLAASRGNEQFF | TGTGCCAGCAGCACCCTTGCGGCATCAAGGGGTAATGAGCAGTTCTTC | TRBJ2-1 | TRBV11-2 | - | - | 16
CASSTGTGSGYEQYF | TGCGCCAGCAGCACCGGGACAGGGTCAGGGTACGAGCAGTACTTC | TRBJ2-7 | TRBV2 | TRBD1 | few | 15
CSARDGTFYEQYF | TGCAGTGCTAGAGATGGGACTTTCTACGAGCAGTACTTC | TRBJ2-7 | TRBV20-1 | - | - | 13
CASSHNEQFF | TGTGCCAGCAGCCACAATGAGCAGTTCTTC | TRBJ2-1 | TRBV2 | - | medium-sized | 10
CASSLVSGAGEQFF | TGTGCCAGCAGCTTAGTGTCAGGGGCCGGTGAGCAGTTCTTC | TRBJ2-1 | TRBV11-1 | - | many | 14
CASSVSEQYF | TGTGCCAGCAGTGTTAGTGAGCAGTACTTC | TRBJ2-7 | TRBV2 | - | medium-sized | 10
CASSKGYGYTF | TGTGCCAGCAGTAAGGGCTATGGCTACACCTTC | TRBJ1-2 | TRBV2 | - | - | 11
CASSLDGIGDSNEQYF | TGTGCCAGCAGCTTAGATGGTATCGGAGACTCCAACGAGCAGTACTTC | TRBJ2-7 | TRBV9 | - | - | 16
CASSVASGGQYF | TGTGCCAGCAGCGTAGCATCGGGGGGGCAGTATTTT | TRBJ2-3 | TRBV9 | TRBD2 | many | 12
CASSLVSSFHSPLHF | TGTGCCAGCAGCTTAGTGTCCAGCTTTCATTCACCCCTCCACTTT | TRBJ1-6 | TRBV7-8 | - | many | 15
CSAREGPEQYF | TGCAGTGCTAGGGAGGGACCCGAGCAGTACTTC | TRBJ2-7 | TRBV20-1 | - | many | 11
CIVGWGPNTEAFF | TGCATCGTTGGGTGGGGTCCTAACACTGAAGCTTTCTTT | TRBJ1-1 | TRBV29-1 | - | - | 13
CASSWVRNGPLLSGELFF | TGTGCCAGCAGTTGGGTTCGAAACGGACCTTTATTGTCGGGGGAGCTGTTTTTT | TRBJ2-2 | TRBV12-3/TRBV12-4 | - | many | 18
CASSFIGLGPYEQYF | TGTGCCAGCAGTTTTATAGGACTAGGGCCCTACGAGCAGTACTTC | TRBJ2-7 | TRBV27 | TRBD2 | many | 15
CASSINYRTGNNQPQHF | TGTGCCAGCAGTATCAACTATCGGACAGGGAACAATCAGCCCCAGCATTTT | TRBJ1-5 | TRBV28 | TRBD1 | many | 17
CASSVAQGPSGELFF | TGTGCCAGCAGCGTAGCTCAGGGGCCTAGCGGGGAGCTGTTTTTT | TRBJ2-2 | TRBV9 | - | many | 15
CASSLIQYEQYF | TGTGCCAGCAGCCTAATACAGTACGAGCAGTACTTC | TRBJ2-7 | TRBV5-6 | - | - | 12
CATSRGTGALYEQYF | TGTGCCACCAGCAGAGGTACCGGGGCGCTATACGAGCAGTACTTC | TRBJ2-7 | TRBV15 | - | many | 15
CASRRGQGDRSPLHF | TGTGCCAGCAGACGGGGACAGGGGGACAGATCACCCCTCCACTTT | TRBJ1-6 | TRBV6-1 | TRBD1 | - | 15
CASSLNRLARLNEQFF | TGTGCCAGCAGCTTGAACCGACTAGCGAGACTCAATGAGCAGTTCTTC | TRBJ2-1 | TRBV7-3 | TRBD2 | - | 16
CASGAGQAIYNEQFF | TGTGCCAGCGGGGCCGGACAGGCCATTTACAATGAGCAGTTCTTC | TRBJ2-1 | TRBV12-3/TRBV12-4 | TRBD1 | few | 15
CATIRGAIGEQYF | TGTGCCACCATTAGAGGGGCTATCGGCGAGCAGTACTTC | TRBJ2-7 | TRBV24-1 | - | - | 13
CASSLTGTRIPWYF | TGTGCCAGCAGTTTAACCGGGACTAGGATTCCGTGGTACTTC | TRBJ2-7 | TRBV12-3/TRBV12-4 | TRBD2 | medium-sized | 14
CASSEAGSGPYNEQFF | TGTGCCAGCAGTGAAGCGGGAAGCGGCCCCTACAATGAGCAGTTCTTC | TRBJ2-1 | TRBV2 | - | many | 16
CANGPPGNTEAFF | TGTGCTAATGGCCCCCCAGGGAACACTGAAGCTTTCTTT | TRBJ1-1 | TRBV12-5 | - | - | 13
CSVDGGTVYEQYF | TGCAGTGTTGATGGAGGAACTGTCTACGAGCAGTACTTC | TRBJ2-7 | TRBV20-1 | - | - | 13
CASSLGSMNYGYTF | TGTGCCAGCAGTTTAGGCTCAATGAACTATGGCTACACCTTC | TRBJ1-2 | TRBV28 | - | medium-sized | 14
CASSEDGGVGEKLFF | TGTGCCAGCAGTGAAGACGGAGGGGTGGGTGAAAAACTGTTTTTT | TRBJ1-4 | TRBV25-1 | - | many | 15
CASSQDRGEETQYF | TGTGCCAGCAGCCAAGATAGGGGGGAAGAGACCCAGTACTTC | TRBJ2-5 | TRBV4-2 | - | many | 14
CASSQDYRGTGANVLTF | TGTGCCAGCAGCCAAGATTATCGGGGAACTGGGGCCAACGTCCTGACTTTC | TRBJ2-6 | TRBV14 | - | many | 17
CASKGPPLQGQFF | TGTGCCAGCAAAGGACCGCCTTTACAGGGGCAGTTCTTC | TRBJ2-1 | TRBV28 | - | many | 13
CAWSRSTSGSGTQYF | TGTGCCTGGAGTAGATCGACTAGCGGGAGTGGGACGCAGTATTTT | TRBJ2-3 | TRBV30 | TRBD2 | many | 15
CSASGRAYEQYF | TGCAGTGCTAGCGGGAGGGCTTACGAGCAGTACTTC | TRBJ2-7 | TRBV20-1 | TRBD2 | many | 12
CASSNPLDTSKGSFF | TGTGCCAGTAGTAATCCCCTGGACACCTCAAAGGGTTCTTTCTTT | TRBJ1-1 | TRBV19 | - | - | 15
CASKGLANEQFF | TGTGCCAGCAAGGGACTAGCCAATGAGCAGTTCTTC | TRBJ2-1 | TRBV6-1 | TRBD2 | - | 12
CASSPMEGKDTQYF | TGTGCCAGCTCACCAATGGAGGGGAAAGATACGCAGTATTTT | TRBJ2-3 | TRBV18 | - | many | 14
CASSYLAGGPQETQYF | TGTGCCAGCAGTTACTTGGCGGGTGGCCCTCAAGAGACCCAGTACTTC | TRBJ2-5 | TRBV6-2/TRBV6-3 | - | - | 16
CASRLGTGVSYEQYF | TGTGCCAGCAGGCTTGGTACAGGAGTCTCCTACGAGCAGTACTTC | TRBJ2-7 | TRBV5-5 | - | many | 15
CASRGRDSYNYQFF | TGTGCCAGCAGGGGCCGGGACTCTTACAATTATCAGTTCTTC | TRBJ2-1 | TRBV28 | - | few | 14
CASSLPRTGGCFYEQYF | TGTGCCAGCAGCTTGCCAAGGACAGGGGGCTGTTTCTACGAGCAGTACTTC | TRBJ2-7 | TRBV5-1 | TRBD1 | - | 17
CSAIDLGRADTRYF | TGCAGTGCTATAGATTTGGGGAGAGCAGATACGCGGTATTTT | TRBJ2-3 | TRBV20-1 | - | - | 14
CASILYLRAKGSYDQYF | TGTGCCAGCATTTTATACCTCCGGGCCAAGGGGTCTTACGATCAGTACTTC | TRBJ2-7 | TRBV28 | - | - | 17